A selection of T cell receptor beta chains follows, all from one sample in a study of beta chain features in type 1 diabetes. Produced via immunoSEQ multiplex PCR; TCRdb's table is partial and in-frame only. The sample comprises 970,000 or so clones, about a sixth of which are singletons, and 0.023% rests with the top ten. Sequenced sample: naive CD4+ T cells from blood. These receptors were taken from a woman under 30 in good health. The CDR3 runs from the conserved cysteine through the conserved F or W. A D gene is named only where the DNA matches it firmly. Expanded clones are given a class, and other clones once, few, many or no size at all.

CASSSALRRSFFF	TGTGCCAGCAGTTCAGCCCTTCGTAGGTCCTTCTTCTTC	TRBV28	-	13	-	TRBJ2-1
CASSFTQAGRETQYF	TGTGCCAGCAGTTTCACGCAAGCGGGAAGAGAGACCCAGTACTTC	TRBV28	TRBD2	15	few	TRBJ2-5
CASSRGINTGELFF	TGTGCCAGCAGTAGAGGAATTAACACCGGGGAGCTGTTTTTT	TRBV6-5	-	14	-	TRBJ2-2
CASSPGQGNTGELFF	TGTGCCAGCAGCCCTGGACAGGGAAACACCGGGGAGCTGTTTTTT	TRBV7-8	TRBD1	15	few	TRBJ2-2
CASCLSLAGYEQYF	TGTGCCAGCTGCTTATCTTTAGCAGGCTACGAGCAGTACTTC	TRBV7-2	-	14	-	TRBJ2-7
CASSGLAGENEQFF	TGTGCCAGCTCCGGACTAGCGGGAGAGAATGAGCAGTTCTTC	TRBV18	TRBD2	14	-	TRBJ2-1
CASSLVSGSREQFF	TGTGCCAGCAGCTTGGTTAGCGGGAGTCGCGAGCAGTTCTTC	TRBV5-5	TRBD2	14	few	TRBJ2-1
CASSYRGVAEETQYF	TGTGCCAGCAGTTACCGGGGAGTGGCGGAAGAGACCCAGTACTTC	TRBV6-6	-	15	few	TRBJ2-5
CATSRDPGSGETQYF	TGTGCCACCAGCAGAGATCCAGGGTCTGGGGAGACCCAGTACTTC	TRBV15	-	15	-	TRBJ2-5
CSARGQTYEQYF	TGCAGCGCGCGGGGACAGACCTACGAGCAGTACTTC	TRBV29-1	-	12	few	TRBJ2-7
CASGGGAYNEQFF	TGTGCCAGCGGCGGGGGGGCCTACAATGAGCAGTTCTTC	TRBV28	TRBD2	13	few	TRBJ2-1
CAGVGFHNEQFF	TGCGCCGGGGTAGGGTTCCACAATGAGCAGTTCTTC	TRBV23-1	-	12	few	TRBJ2-1
CASSQLVDYGYTF	TGTGCCAGCAGCCAACTGGTCGACTATGGCTACACCTTC	TRBV14	-	13	-	TRBJ1-2
CASSLGPGNTEAFF	TGTGCCAGCAGCTTAGGTCCGGGGAACACTGAAGCTTTCTTT	TRBV7-9	-	14	once	TRBJ1-1
CASSLPGTGRTFF	TGTGCCAGCAGCTTGCCCGGGACAGGGAGGACTTTCTTT	TRBV7-2	TRBD1	13	-	TRBJ1-1
CASSLDAGAGKTQYF	TGTGCCAGCAGCTTGGACGCAGGGGCGGGGAAGACCCAGTACTTC	TRBV27	-	15	-	TRBJ2-5
CATSRVARGPGLAGGREQYF	TGTGCCACCAGCAGAGTGGCCAGGGGGCCGGGACTAGCGGGAGGGCGCGAGCAGTACTTC	TRBV15	TRBD2	20	-	TRBJ2-7
CASSLGTSKNYEQYF	TGTGCCAGCAGTCTCGGGACGTCGAAAAACTACGAGCAGTACTTC	TRBV28	-	15	-	TRBJ2-7
CASSQEFGGRAKNIQYF	TGCGCCAGCAGCCAAGAGTTCGGGGGTCGGGCCAAAAACATTCAGTACTTC	TRBV4-3	-	17	few	TRBJ2-4
CASSLARGLSTDTQYF	TGTGCCAGCAGCTTAGCGCGGGGGCTCTCGACAGATACGCAGTATTTT	TRBV11-2	-	16	-	TRBJ2-3
CASSQDQGEENTIYF	TGTGCCAGCAGCCAAGATCAGGGCGAGGAAAACACCATATATTTT	TRBV4-2	-	15	few	TRBJ1-3
CASSNPAGGGGETQYF	TGTGCCAGCAGCAATCCCGCCGGGGGCGGAGGGGAGACCCAGTACTTC	TRBV11-1	-	16	-	TRBJ2-5
CASSSPAGSGVHEQYF	TGTGCCAGCAGCTCCCCCGCCGGGTCAGGGGTCCACGAGCAGTACTTC	TRBV7-2	-	16	-	TRBJ2-7
CASSSKQIRIAGEVSIQYF	TGTGCCAGCAGTTCGAAACAAATAAGAATAGCGGGAGAGGTCAGCATTCAGTACTTC	TRBV28	TRBD2	19	-	TRBJ2-4
CATSRESGVSYEQYF	TGTGCCACCAGCAGAGAGAGCGGGGTCTCCTACGAGCAGTACTTC	TRBV15	TRBD2	15	-	TRBJ2-7
CASSPVRLNQPQHF	TGTGCCAGTAGTCCCGTCCGGCTGAATCAGCCCCAGCATTTT	TRBV19	-	14	few	TRBJ1-5
CASSLIAGTDTQYF	TGTGCCAGCAGCTTGATAGCTGGCACAGATACGCAGTATTTT	TRBV5-6	-	14	few	TRBJ2-3
CASTGQGPYEQYF	TGTGCCAGTACGGGACAGGGGCCCTACGAGCAGTACTTC	TRBV19	TRBD1	13	-	TRBJ2-7
CASSLRGTGSYEQYF	TGTGCCAGCAGTTTAAGAGGGACAGGCTCCTACGAGCAGTACTTC	TRBV27	TRBD1	15	few	TRBJ2-7
CASGSHTDTQYF	TGTGCCAGCGGGAGCCACACAGATACGCAGTATTTT	TRBV6-6	-	12	-	TRBJ2-3
CASTGTVNQPQHF	TGTGCCAGCACCGGGACAGTGAATCAGCCCCAGCATTTT	TRBV2	TRBD1	13	few	TRBJ1-5
CASSQSVYTGELFF	TGTGCCAGCTCACAGTCAGTCTACACCGGGGAGCTGTTTTTT	TRBV18	-	14	-	TRBJ2-2
CASSPLGTGLYNEQFF	TGTGCCAGCAGCCCGCTCGGGACAGGACTCTACAATGAGCAGTTCTTC	TRBV5-6	TRBD1	16	-	TRBJ2-1
CASSSHRNTEAFF	TGTGCCAGCAGCTCTCACAGGAACACTGAAGCTTTCTTT	TRBV7-8	-	13	-	TRBJ1-1
CATSLREGGELFF	TGTGCCACCAGTCTGCGGGAGGGCGGGGAGCTGTTTTTT	TRBV25-1	TRBD2	13	-	TRBJ2-2